A single T cell receptor beta chain is shown here with its context. The data belong to a study of cytomegalovirus exposure and HLA in healthy donors. Researchers ran the PCR with 60 Vbeta and 13 Jbeta primers. Data came from immunoSEQ multiplex PCR; TCRdb stores just in-frame clones and leaves some out. Of about 97,000 clones listed, 73% are singletons. Germline V CDR1 and CDR2: SQVTM, ANQGSEA. Trimming took off 7 bases at V and 4 bases at J, with 17 bases between the two ends. The CDR3 length is 14 residues. The rearrangement links TRBV29-1 to TRBJ2-1; tentative D call: TRBD2 (5 bases). What was sequenced was PBMCs. The TCR sequence derives from a man in his forties in good health and CMV-seronegative. The DNA of the CDR3 is TGCAGCGCCGCACTAGAGAGGTTTTACAATGAGCAGTTCTTC. Translation gives CSAALERFYNEQFF.